This T cell receptor (beta chain) was retrieved from a study of T cells in localized non-small cell lung cancer. Overall study findings and caveats: Since sequencing was restricted to only one region of the tumor, intratumor heterogeneity remains a possibility. Median roughly 57 top-100 tumor clones were shared with paired adjacent lung. T cell clonality was highest in uninvolved adjacent lung, above tumor.

The germline V gene has CDR1 GTSNPN and CDR2 SVGIG (reference sequence). CDR3 size: 13 residues. V lost 3 bases, J lost 4 bases, and 5 bases stayed unmatched. The sample holds a few counts of this clone. The antigen is not known. The same CDR3 can be traced to other DNA sequences in this sample. Sequencing used immunoSEQ multiplex PCR; TCRdb keeps in-frame clones, though not all of them. The sample holds roughly 30,000 clones, approximately 90% seen once. V gene TRBV30 combines with J gene TRBJ1-2, with TRBD1 matching over 7 bases. The sequencing used peripheral blood, collected before any cancer treatment. This receptor was taken from a female donor over 55 with stage I lung adenocarcinoma. DNA for the CDR3: TGTGCCTGGAGCCGGGACAGACCCTATGGCTACACCTTC. This codes for CAWSRDRPYGYTF.